The 14 T cell receptor beta chains below were found in one sample sequenced in a study of cytomegalovirus exposure and HLA in healthy donors (dated by TCRdb to about 2017). The library was made by the immunoSEQ multiplex PCR assay. The multiplex PCR relied on a mix of 60 forward primers for TCR Vbeta segments and 13 reverse primers for TCR Jbeta segments. TCRdb holds this immuneACCESS table with in-frame rearrangements only. Some clones are missing; in checked studies, unresolved V genes explain under half, and the rest has no known cause. Counted in this sample were 150,000 or so clones; over 60% of them appeared once. About 0.66% of the sample is held by the ten biggest clonotypes. The specimen sequenced was PBMCs. These receptors came from a male donor in good health and CMV-seronegative.

This clone was seen a handful of times. The J gene is TRBJ2-7, the V gene TRBV6-5, with no clear D. V gave up 4 bases and J gave up 1 base, with 5 bases separating them. The CDR3 has 12 amino acids. Germline CDR1 and CDR2: MNHEY and SVGAGI. The CDR3 protein is CASSSVSYEQYF. The CDR3 nucleotides read TGTGCCAGCAGTTCCGTATCCTACGAGCAGTACTTC.

V and J are TRBV7-2 and TRBJ2-2; TRBD2 matches 10 bases. V lost 1 base to trimming and J lost 6 bases; unmatched junction nucleotides: 8. The CDR3 spans 17 residues. Germline-derived CDR1 and CDR2 are SGHTA and FQGNSA. The CDR3 sequence is CASSLGRTSGGAGELFF. In DNA, the CDR3 is TGTGCCAGCAGCTTAGGAAGGACTAGCGGAGGGGCCGGGGAGCTGTTTTTT.

The chain has TRBV9 and TRBJ1-6; the D gene is possibly TRBD1 (5 bases). The CDR3 spans 14 residues. With 6 bases removed from V and 7 bases from J, the gap between germline ends came to 14 bases. CDR1 SGDLS and CDR2 YYNGEE come from the germline V gene. The CDR3: CASNRGEVNSPLHF. In nucleotides, the CDR3 is TGTGCCAGCAACCGGGGGGAGGTAAATTCACCCCTCCACTTT.

The J gene is TRBJ1-1, the V gene TRBV21-1; the DNA was not compared with TRBD1, the D call given in the table. TRBV21-1 is a listed pseudogene. The CDR3 covers 16 residues. CDR3 residues: CASSKEENRVPTEAFF. CDR3 coding DNA: TGTGCCAGCAGCAAAGAAGAAAACAGGGTGCCCACTGAAGCTTTCTTT.

The chain joins TRBV7-9 to TRBJ2-2, with 7 bases aligning to TRBD1. V dropped 3 bases and J dropped 5; count of bases not matched to a gene: 9. The CDR3 extends over 16 amino acids. Per the germline V gene, CDR1 is SEHNR and CDR2 is FQNEAQ (reference sequence). As DNA, the CDR3 is TGTGCCAGCAGCTTGCCCACAGGGGTTGGGACCGGGGAGCTGTTTTTT. It specifies CASSLPTGVGTGELFF.

The gene calls are TRBV7-2 and TRBJ2-7; perhaps TRBD2 as D (6 bases). Germline values: CDR1 SGHTA, CDR2 FQGNSA. This CDR3 contains 14 residues. Between the trimmed V and J ends, which lost 4 bases and 7 bases, there was a span of 17 bases. This chain's CDR3 is CASSSRQSAGEQYF. CDR3 nucleotide sequence: TGTGCCAGCAGCTCCCGGCAGAGTGCGGGAGAGCAGTACTTC.

This clone was observed a few times. The chain uses TRBV6-4 and TRBJ1-4; TRBD1 aligns across 7 bases. CDR1 is MRHNA, CDR2 SNTAGT, per germline. Unmatched junction bases numbered 9, after V lost 7 bases and J lost 4 bases. This CDR3 spans 15 amino acids. DNA of the CDR3: TGTGCCAGCATTGAGGAGACAGGGTTTAATGAAAAACTGTTTTTT. This gives the protein CASIEETGFNEKLFF.

This clone was found a few times. CDR3 amino acids: CASSLGPTGDGYTF. CDR3 in DNA: TGTGCCAGCAGCTTAGGGCCGACAGGGGATGGCTACACCTTC. This rearrangement joins TRBV7-2 to TRBJ1-2, with 8 bases identical to TRBD1. Germline V gives CDR1 SGHTA, CDR2 FQGNSA. V was pared by 1 base and J by 6 bases, with 4 bases of the junction left unmatched. This CDR3 is 14 amino acids long.

The chain is built from TRBV6-1 and TRBJ2-7; no firm D call. The V end was cut by 4 bases, the J end by 3 bases, with 13 bases between. Germline CDR1 MNHNS, CDR2 SASEGT. CDR3 length: 14 amino acids. The CDR3 reads CASSVNGRLYEQYF. In DNA, the CDR3 is TGTGCCAGCAGTGTAAATGGCAGACTCTACGAGCAGTACTTC.

The chain carries TRBV4-2 and TRBJ2-7; 8 bases are a match to TRBD2. After removal of 3 bases from V and 3 bases from J, the junction contained 7 bases not matched to a gene. CDR1 is LGHNA, CDR2 YNFKEQ, per germline. The CDR3 is made up of 15 amino acids. CDR3 sequence: CASSHILADDYEQYF. The DNA of the CDR3 is TGTGCCAGCAGCCACATACTAGCGGATGACTACGAGCAGTACTTC.

This chain links TRBV2 with TRBJ2-1; unclear D gene. Germline assignment: CDR1 SNHLY and CDR2 FYNNEI. The CDR3 runs to 13 residues. V lost 4 bases to trimming and J lost 4 bases, with 8 bases between them. CDR3 coding DNA: TGTGCCAGCAGTGTTTTACTGTACAATGAGCAGTTCTTC. Residues: CASSVLLYNEQFF.

The J gene is TRBJ2-3, the V gene TRBV9, with 8 nucleotides matching TRBD2. CDR1 and CDR2 (germline): SGDLS, YYNGEE. J gave up 3 bases and V 1 base, and 10 bases lay outside the gene matches. The CDR3 length is 17 residues. CDR3 DNA sequence: TGTGCCAGCAGCGTAATTAGCGGGAAGGTCGGGACAGATACGCAGTATTTT. Encoded protein: CASSVISGKVGTDTQYF.

The V call is TRBV6-5, the J call TRBJ1-5; no firm D call. V was pared by 10 bases and J by 3 bases, with 13 bases between. The CDR3 is 13 residues long. Germline assignment: CDR1 MNHEY and CDR2 SVGAGI. The CDR3 sequence is CATGRRLNQPQHF. CDR3 nucleotides: TGTGCCACCGGGAGGCGACTCAATCAGCCCCAGCATTTT.

This clone was seen more than once but under ten times. This sequence joins TRBV7-9 and TRBJ1-5; D is possibly TRBD1 (5 bases). This CDR3 region has 14 residues. V was shortened by 6 bases and J by 6 bases, with 15 bases between the two germline ends. Germline lookup yields CDR1 SEHNR and CDR2 FQNEAQ (reference sequence). The CDR3 DNA reads TGTGCCAGCAGTTTGGCTGGGGGGGGTCAGCCCCAGCATTTT. Encoded protein: CASSLAGGGQPQHF.